Listed here is a single T cell receptor beta chain. What it binds is not known. This record belongs to a study of T cells in lung cancer brain metastases. Study observations and caveats: Most clones were lesion-specific, with limited overlap between paired lesions (Morisita around 0.24).

Germline V gives CDR1 MNHEY, CDR2 SVGAGI. V dropped 2 bases and J dropped 5 bases, with 13 bases sitting between them. The CDR3 length is 14 residues. Method: immunoSEQ multiplex PCR; TCRdb's copy keeps in-frame clones and lacks some. The sample records several thousand clones, 80% to 90% being singletons. The V and J genes are TRBV6-5 and TRBJ2-7; D tentatively reads TRBD1 or TRBD2 (6 bases each). The sequence derives from a man aged 50 to 59 with non-small cell lung cancer. The sequencing input was tumor tissue from the primary lung tumor. The CDR3 protein is CASSYGGLLNEQYF. CDR3 bases: TGTGCCAGCAGTTACGGGGGGCTGTTAAACGAGCAGTACTTC.